What follows are 26 T cell receptor beta chains derived from one specimen sequenced in a study of cytomegalovirus exposure and HLA in healthy donors. The study ran its PCR with 60 Vbeta and 13 Jbeta primers. Only in-frame clones appear in the TCRdb table, and some are missing; sequencing was by immunoSEQ multiplex PCR. The sample records approximately 130,000 clones, less than 85% being singletons. The material sequenced was PBMCs. These receptors all stem from a middle-aged man in good health and CMV-seronegative.

V gene TRBV7-9 combines with J gene TRBJ1-1; possibly TRBD1 for D (5 bases). The CDR3 spans 14 residues. Germline CDR1 is SEHNR and CDR2 is FQNEAQ (reference sequence). With 5 bases removed from V and 1 base from J, the gap between germline ends came to 11 bases. The CDR3 sequence: CASSAQGSNTEAFF. CDR3 sequence (DNA): TGTGCCAGCAGCGCCCAGGGATCGAACACTGAAGCTTTCTTT.

The V call is TRBV4-1, the J call TRBJ2-7, with unresolved D. There are 12 residues in the CDR3. The germline V and J ends were trimmed by 3 bases and 2 bases, with 5 bases remaining between them. Germline values: CDR1 MGHRA, CDR2 YSYEKL. Here the CDR3 reads CASSHVTYEQYF. Here the CDR3 DNA reads TGCGCCAGCAGCCATGTAACCTACGAGCAGTACTTC.

This chain links TRBV9 with TRBJ1-3; no clear D. The CDR3 length is 15 residues. The germline V and J ends were trimmed by 4 bases and 0 bases, with 11 bases remaining between them. Germline values: CDR1 SGDLS, CDR2 YYNGEE. In nucleotides, the CDR3 is TGTGCCAGCAGCCCCCAACTGAGCTCTGGAAACACCATATATTTT. Its translation is CASSPQLSSGNTIYF.

The chain joins TRBV27 to TRBJ2-7, with 9 bases fitting TRBD2. The CDR3 is 13 residues long. V lost 7 bases and J lost 7; bases outside the gene matches: 8. Germline V gene data show CDR1 as MNHEY and CDR2 as SMNVEV (reference sequence). The CDR3 here is CASTSVAGVEQYF. In DNA form, the CDR3 reads TGTGCCAGCACGTCGGTAGCGGGAGTTGAGCAGTACTTC.

The V call is TRBV7-2, the J call TRBJ2-1, with 9 bases lining up with TRBD2. The germline V gene has CDR1 SGHTA and CDR2 FQGNSA. The V segment lost 5 bases and the J segment 2 bases; nucleotides outside the gene matches: 7. CDR3 length: 16 residues. CDR3 region: CASSQTSGVPYNEQFF. CDR3 in DNA: TGTGCCAGCAGCCAGACTAGCGGAGTACCCTACAATGAGCAGTTCTTC.

The chain joins TRBV27 to TRBJ2-7, with 10 bases that match TRBD1. Germline V CDR1 and CDR2: MNHEY, SMNVEV (reference sequence). The CDR3 contains 13 residues. After removal of 6 bases from V and 7 bases from J, the junction contained 6 bases not matched to a gene. Here the CDR3 reads CASSRGQGNEQYF. For the CDR3, the DNA is TGTGCCAGCAGCAGGGGACAGGGGAATGAGCAGTACTTC.

This clone is a singleton in its sample. The rearrangement joins TRBV6-6 to TRBJ2-5; the match to TRBD1 covers 11 bases. J lost 5 bases, V lost 6 bases, and 8 bases had no gene match. This CDR3 region has 15 residues. In germline, CDR1 is MNHNY, CDR2 SVGAGI (reference sequence). The CDR3 DNA is TGTGCCAGCAGACAAGGGACAGGGGGAGGGGAGACCCAGTACTTC. Protein product: CASRQGTGGGETQYF.

Concerning this clone itself: At the DNA level, this CDR3 is encoded by other sequences in the same sample as well. This chain uses TRBV18 with TRBJ1-5; 9 positions match TRBD1. The length of the CDR3 is 15 residues. The V gene's germline CDR1 is KGHSH and CDR2 LQKENI. V trimming: 6 bases; J trimming: 2 bases; junction bases outside the gene matches: 5. The CDR3 loop is CASSRQGVGNQPQHF. CDR3 nucleotides: TGTGCCAGCTCCCGACAGGGGGTTGGCAATCAGCCCCAGCATTTT.

The chain carries TRBV5-1 and TRBJ2-1; D is unresolved. This CDR3 contains 13 residues. Per the germline V gene, CDR1 is SGHRS and CDR2 is YFSETQ. Between the trimmed V and J ends, which lost 0 bases and 4 bases, there was a span of 5 bases. CDR3 in DNA: TGCGCCAGCAGCTTGGGCGATTACAATGAGCAGTTCTTC. Residues: CASSLGDYNEQFF. The variable domain in full, completed from reference TRBV5-1 and TRBJ2-1, reads KAGVTQTPRYLIKTRGQQVTLSCSPISGHRSVSWYQQTPGQGLQFLFEYFSETQRNKGNFPGRFSGRQFSNSRSEMNVSTLELGDSALYLCASSLGDYNEQFFGPGTRLTVL.

The chain carries TRBV11-1 and TRBJ2-1, with 8 positions matching TRBD2. The CDR3 length is 16 residues. CDR1 SGHAT and CDR2 FQDESV come from the germline V gene (reference sequence). V lost 1 base to trimming and J lost 4 bases; unmatched junction nucleotides: 6. CDR3 residues: CASSLGGREVYNEQFF. CDR3 sequence (DNA): TGTGCCAGCAGCTTAGGTGGGCGGGAGGTATACAATGAGCAGTTCTTC.

The gene calls are TRBV7-9 and TRBJ2-2, with TRBD1 as a possible D gene (6 bases). Germline CDR1 SEHNR, CDR2 FQNEAQ (reference sequence). The CDR3 is 12 residues long. The CDR3 sequence: CNMGANTGELFF. DNA of the CDR3: TGTAACATGGGGGCCAACACCGGGGAGCTGTTTTTT.

This chain joins TRBV7-9 and TRBJ2-7; weak D call: TRBD2 (5 bases). The CDR3 is 11 amino acids. Germline CDR1 SEHNR, CDR2 FQNEAQ (reference sequence). Trimming cost V 3 bases and J 7 bases, with 7 bases left between them. Here the CDR3 reads CASSLDFEQYF. CDR3 DNA sequence: TGTGCCAGCAGCTTGGACTTTGAGCAGTACTTC.

The CDR3 sequence is CASSDGLAGWNEQFF. The CDR3 bases are TGCGCCAGCAGCGACGGACTAGCGGGATGGAATGAGCAGTTCTTC. The J gene is TRBJ2-1, the V gene TRBV5-1; 12 bases are shared with TRBD2. V was clipped by 4 bases and J by 7 bases; unmatched bases: 6. The length of the CDR3 is 15 residues. Germline values: CDR1 SGHRS, CDR2 YFSETQ.

CDR3 nucleotides: TGTGCCAGTAGTATAGGGCAGGTTAATGAAAAACTGTTTTTT. Protein sequence: CASSIGQVNEKLFF. The chain is built from TRBV19 and TRBJ1-4; D gene uncertain. CDR1 and CDR2 (germline): LNHDA, SQIVND (reference sequence). This CDR3 spans 14 amino acids. Trimming left V 1 base short and J 4 bases short, with 7 bases between.

V and J are TRBV5-1 and TRBJ2-7; TRBD2 matches 7 bases. V lost 5 bases, J lost 2 bases, and 13 bases stayed unmatched. Germline CDR1 is SGHRS and CDR2 is YFSETQ. The CDR3 has 16 amino acids. Here the CDR3 reads CASSLSPGLLAYEQYF. Written as DNA, the CDR3 is TGCGCCAGCAGTTTGTCTCCGGGACTATTGGCCTACGAGCAGTACTTC.

This chain uses TRBV4-2 with TRBJ2-1; 7 bases are a match to TRBD2. The V gene end was trimmed by 4 bases and the J gene end by 2 bases; junction bases not matched to a gene: 8. This CDR3 is 16 amino acids long. Germline assignment: CDR1 LGHNA and CDR2 YNFKEQ. CDR3 sequence reads: CASSPTPAGAYNEQFF. CDR3 in DNA: TGTGCCAGCAGCCCCACCCCCGCGGGAGCCTACAATGAGCAGTTCTTC.

The gene calls are TRBV27 and TRBJ1-4; D might be TRBD1 (5 bases). Germline V CDR1 and CDR2: MNHEY, SMNVEV (reference sequence). The CDR3 extends over 17 amino acids. The V end lost 5 bases, the J end lost 0 bases, and 16 bases lay between the germline ends. The DNA for the CDR3 is TGTGCCAGCAGTAAAAGGCAGGGCGGTGCAACTAATGAAAAACTGTTTTTT. It specifies CASSKRQGGATNEKLFF.

This rearrangement joins TRBV18 to TRBJ2-7, with TRBD1 matching over 9 bases. With 5 bases clipped from V and 2 bases from J, the junction kept 4 bases outside the gene matches. The CDR3 covers 14 residues. Germline loops: CDR1 KGHSH, CDR2 LQKENI. The CDR3 is CASSSDRGPYEQYF. In DNA, the CDR3 is TGTGCCAGCTCATCGGACAGGGGACCCTACGAGCAGTACTTC. Supplemented by reference TRBV18 and TRBJ2-7, the full variable domain reads NAGVMQNPRHLVRRRGQEARLRCSPMKGHSHVYWYRQLPEEGLKFMVYLQKENIIDESGMPKERFSAEFPKEGPSILRIQQVVRGDSAAYFCASSSDRGPYEQYFGPGTRLTVT.

The gene calls are TRBV29-1 and TRBJ2-3; D uncertain. V was pared by 0 bases and J by 7 bases, with 11 bases between. Germline CDR1 and CDR2: SQVTM and ANQGSEA. The CDR3 is made up of 13 amino acids. CDR3 loop: CSVEEWAGYTQYF. For the CDR3, the DNA is TGCAGCGTTGAAGAATGGGCTGGTTATACGCAGTATTTT.

This clone turned up a few times. This chain links TRBV7-6 with TRBJ2-3; 14 bases align to TRBD2. This CDR3 has 15 residues. With 4 bases clipped from V and 5 bases from J, the junction kept 2 bases outside the gene matches. Germline V gene sequence: CDR1 SGHVS, CDR2 FNYEAQ. Written as DNA, the CDR3 is TGTGCCAGCAGCTGGGGACTAGCGGGGGAAGATACGCAGTATTTT. Encoded protein: CASSWGLAGEDTQYF.

V gene TRBV11-2 combines with J gene TRBJ2-3; the match to TRBD2 covers 7 bases. This CDR3 has 15 residues. V dropped 1 base and J dropped 4; count of bases not matched to a gene: 5. The germline V gene has CDR1 SGHAT and CDR2 FQNNGV. DNA for the CDR3: TGTGCCAGCAGCTTAGGCGGGAGCGATGCAGATACGCAGTATTTT. Protein: CASSLGGSDADTQYF.

Remarks on this clone: Its ends do not fully match the called genes, so a read error is possible. The chain combines TRBV7-9 with TRBJ2-7; D remains ambiguous. Per germline, CDR1 SEHNR and CDR2 FQNEAQ (reference sequence). This CDR3 has 13 residues. CDR3 amino acids: CSSSPPSSYEQYF. CDR3 DNA sequence: TGTTCCAGCAGCCCACCCTCCAGCTACGAGCAGTACTTC.

The chain couples TRBV6-5 to TRBJ2-7, with 9 bases fitting TRBD1. The germline V gene has CDR1 MNHEY and CDR2 SVGAGI. The CDR3 is 14 residues long. V was clipped by 0 bases and J by 12 bases; unmatched bases: 9. In nucleotides, the CDR3 is TGTGCCAGCAGTTACTCAGGGACAGGGATCGCCCTGTACTTC. Amino acid sequence: CASSYSGTGIALYF.

This rearrangement joins TRBV4-3 to TRBJ2-3, with a weak D call TRBD1 (6 bases). The V and J ends lost 3 bases and 1 base respectively, with 11 bases between them. This CDR3 spans 15 amino acids. Germline-derived CDR1 and CDR2 are LGHNA and YSLEER. The CDR3 region has the DNA TGCGCCAGCAGCCAGCAGGCAGGGGGCACAGATACGCAGTATTTT. Amino acids: CASSQQAGGTDTQYF.

For the CDR3, the DNA is TGCGCCAGCAGCCAAGAGGCAGGGGCCTACGAGCAGTACTTC. Encoded protein: CASSQEAGAYEQYF. The gene calls are TRBV4-3 and TRBJ2-7, with D possibly matching TRBD1 (6 bases). CDR3 length equals 14 residues. CDR1 and CDR2 from the germline V gene are LGHNA and YSLEER. The V end was cut by 0 bases, the J end by 2 bases, with 8 bases between.

This clone was recorded only once. The chain couples TRBV7-9 to TRBJ2-5; 8 bases fit TRBD1. V lost 4 bases to trimming and J lost 4 bases; unmatched junction nucleotides: 5. The CDR3 has 14 amino acids. Germline CDR1 and CDR2: SEHNR and FQNEAQ (reference sequence). CDR3 sequence reads: CASSSGDRIETQYF. The CDR3 nucleotides are TGTGCCAGCAGCTCGGGGGACAGGATAGAGACCCAGTACTTC.